This T cell receptor (beta chain) was captured by sequencing in a study of T cell responses to AZD1222 COVID-19 vaccine. Profiling relied on immunoSEQ multiplex PCR, and the TCRdb table lists in-frame clones only, not all of them. The sample carries 100,000 to 150,000 clones, around nine tenths recorded once. CDR3 length: 14 residues. V was trimmed by 1 base and J by 4 bases, leaving 9 bases between them. Germline CDR1 reads MDHEN; CDR2 reads SYDVKM. General study points: Clonal diversity was possibly underestimated, and the donors were mostly white British, with more females. Vaccine-related CD4 TCRs covered spike, predominating at 160-218 and 743-854.

Remarks on this clone: Its specificity is unknown.

Sequences were derived from peripheral blood, sampled on day 0 of MenACWY control vaccination. This sequence originates from an adult in good health. The rearrangement links TRBV28 to TRBJ2-3; weak D call: TRBD2 (5 bases). CDR3: CASSLSPGSDTQYF. The CDR3 coding sequence is TGTGCCAGCAGTTTATCCCCGGGGTCAGATACGCAGTATTTT.